Listed below are T cell receptor beta chains from one sample, sequenced in a study of blood T cell repertoires in COVID-19. Only in-frame clones appear in the TCRdb table, and some are missing; sequencing was by immunoSEQ multiplex PCR. This table holds about 80,000 clones, approximately 90% found once. The sequencing sample was made of peripheral blood. The receptors originated from a man between 25 and 39 years old with acute or convalescent COVID-19. The CDR3 runs from the conserved cysteine through the conserved F or W. A D gene is named only where the DNA matches it firmly. The size entry is marked missing in some rows and otherwise reads once, few, many or a size class.

D gene: -
J gene: TRBJ1-3
V gene: TRBV5-8
clone size: -
CDR3 DNA: TGTGCCAGCAGCGCAGGAAGCTCTGGAAACACCATATATTTT
CDR3 protein: CASSAGSSGNTIYF

D gene: -
J gene: TRBJ1-1
V gene: TRBV29-1
clone size: -
CDR3 DNA: TGCAGCGTTTTAGATAACCGGGCTGAAGCTTTCTTT
CDR3 protein: CSVLDNRAEAFF

D gene: -
J gene: TRBJ2-3
V gene: TRBV5-1
clone size: -
CDR3 DNA: TGCGCCAGCAGCGACGGGAGCATCGCAGATACGCAGTATTTT
CDR3 protein: CASSDGSIADTQYF

D gene: TRBD2
J gene: TRBJ2-1
V gene: TRBV6-5
clone size: once
CDR3 DNA: TGTGCCAGCATCTCCTCGACTAGCGTACGCAATGAGCAGTTCTTC
CDR3 protein: CASISSTSVRNEQFF

D gene: -
J gene: TRBJ1-2
V gene: TRBV7-9
clone size: -
CDR3 DNA: TGTGCCAGCAACCGAGTGGGGCTGGGCGGTGGCTACACCTTC
CDR3 protein: CASNRVGLGGGYTF

D gene: -
J gene: TRBJ1-5
V gene: TRBV28
clone size: -
CDR3 DNA: TGTGCCAGCAGTTTTACTGATTATAGCAATCAGCCCCAGCATTTT
CDR3 protein: CASSFTDYSNQPQHF

D gene: -
J gene: TRBJ2-1
V gene: TRBV19
clone size: -
CDR3 DNA: TGTGCCAGTAGTATTGACACCAGCTCCTACAATGAGCAGTTCTTC
CDR3 protein: CASSIDTSSYNEQFF

D gene: TRBD2
J gene: TRBJ2-2
V gene: TRBV11-3
clone size: -
CDR3 DNA: TGTGCCAGCAGCCATAGCGGGACAAACACCGGGGAGCTGTTTTTT
CDR3 protein: CASSHSGTNTGELFF

D gene: -
J gene: TRBJ2-1
V gene: TRBV7-9
clone size: -
CDR3 DNA: TGTGCCAGCAGGACCAGCGGGTGGTCCTACAATGAGCAGTTCTTC
CDR3 protein: CASRTSGWSYNEQFF

D gene: TRBD1
J gene: TRBJ1-5
V gene: TRBV18
clone size: -
CDR3 DNA: TGTGCCAGCTCACCGGACAGGGCCCAGGGGCCCCAGCATTTT
CDR3 protein: CASSPDRAQGPQHF

D gene: -
J gene: TRBJ2-3
V gene: TRBV30
clone size: -
CDR3 DNA: TGTGCCTGGAGTGTGCTTTCAGAAGATACGCAGTATTTT
CDR3 protein: CAWSVLSEDTQYF

D gene: -
J gene: TRBJ2-3
V gene: TRBV28
clone size: -
CDR3 DNA: TGTGCCAGCAGTTTTGGAGCGGAGCTCACAGATACGCAGTATTTT
CDR3 protein: CASSFGAELTDTQYF

D gene: TRBD2
J gene: TRBJ2-3
V gene: TRBV5-5
clone size: -
CDR3 DNA: TGTGCCAGCAGCTCCTTAGCGGGAGGGCCAGATACGCAGTATTTT
CDR3 protein: CASSSLAGGPDTQYF

D gene: -
J gene: TRBJ2-5
V gene: TRBV2
clone size: -
CDR3 DNA: TGTGCCAGCATCCTACAGGTGGCCCAGTACTTC
CDR3 protein: CASILQVAQYF

D gene: -
J gene: TRBJ1-5
V gene: TRBV3-1/TRBV3-2
clone size: -
CDR3 DNA: TGTGCCAGCAGCCCCTGGTACTCAGGACAGCCCCAGCATTTT
CDR3 protein: CASSPWYSGQPQHF

D gene: -
J gene: TRBJ2-5
V gene: TRBV28
clone size: few
CDR3 DNA: TGTGCCAGCAGCCGGCAAGAGACCCAGTACTTC
CDR3 protein: CASSRQETQYF

D gene: -
J gene: TRBJ2-3
V gene: TRBV9
clone size: -
CDR3 DNA: TGTGCCAGCAGCGTAGATAGCCCGACTAGAGGTACGCAGTATTTT
CDR3 protein: CASSVDSPTRGTQYF